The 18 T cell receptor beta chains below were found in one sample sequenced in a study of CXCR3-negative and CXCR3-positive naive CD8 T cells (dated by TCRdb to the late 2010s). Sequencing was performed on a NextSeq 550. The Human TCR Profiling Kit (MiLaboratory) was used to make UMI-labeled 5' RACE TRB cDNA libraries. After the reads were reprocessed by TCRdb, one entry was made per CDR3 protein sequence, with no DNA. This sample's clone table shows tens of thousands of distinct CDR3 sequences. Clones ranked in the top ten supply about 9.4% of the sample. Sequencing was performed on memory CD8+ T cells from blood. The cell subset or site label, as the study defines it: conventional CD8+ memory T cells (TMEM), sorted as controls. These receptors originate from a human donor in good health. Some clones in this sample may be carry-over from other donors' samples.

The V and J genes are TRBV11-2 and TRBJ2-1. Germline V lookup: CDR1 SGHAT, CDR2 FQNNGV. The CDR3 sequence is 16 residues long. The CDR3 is CASSSYDVYSYNEQFF.

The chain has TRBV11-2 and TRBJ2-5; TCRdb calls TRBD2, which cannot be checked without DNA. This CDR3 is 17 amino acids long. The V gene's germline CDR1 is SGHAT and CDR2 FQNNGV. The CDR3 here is CASSLPTTSGFQETQYF.

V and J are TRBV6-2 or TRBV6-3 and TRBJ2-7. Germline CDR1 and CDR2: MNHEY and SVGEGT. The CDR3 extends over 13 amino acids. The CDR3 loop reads CASSYEVSYEQYF.

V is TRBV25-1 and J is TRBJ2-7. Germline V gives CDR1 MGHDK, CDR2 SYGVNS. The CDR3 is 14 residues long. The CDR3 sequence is CASSAIGISYEQYF.

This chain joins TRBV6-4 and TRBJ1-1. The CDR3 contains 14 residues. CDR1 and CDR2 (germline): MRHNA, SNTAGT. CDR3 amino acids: CASSSGGINTEAFF.

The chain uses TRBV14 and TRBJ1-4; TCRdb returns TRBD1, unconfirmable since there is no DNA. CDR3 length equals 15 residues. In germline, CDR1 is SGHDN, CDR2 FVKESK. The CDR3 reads CASSQGKGANEKLFF.

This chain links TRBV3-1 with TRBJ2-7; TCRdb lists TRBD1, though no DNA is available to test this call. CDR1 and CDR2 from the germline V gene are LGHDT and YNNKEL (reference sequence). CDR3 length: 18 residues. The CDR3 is CASSQDDPRTEGYHEQYF.

The CDR3 here is CASSLPSIVALNTEAFF. The chain is built from TRBV7-9 and TRBJ1-1. CDR3 size: 17 residues. Germline lookup yields CDR1 SEHNR and CDR2 FQNEAQ (reference sequence).

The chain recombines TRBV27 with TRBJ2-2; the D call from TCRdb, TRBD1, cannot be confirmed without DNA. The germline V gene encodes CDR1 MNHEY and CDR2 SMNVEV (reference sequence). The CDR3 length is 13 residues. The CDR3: CASSFLSTGELFF.

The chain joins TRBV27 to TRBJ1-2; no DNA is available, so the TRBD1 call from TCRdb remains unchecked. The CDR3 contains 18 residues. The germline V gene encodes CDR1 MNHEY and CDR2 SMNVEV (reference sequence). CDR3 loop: CASTSLTHLPSGGGGYTF.

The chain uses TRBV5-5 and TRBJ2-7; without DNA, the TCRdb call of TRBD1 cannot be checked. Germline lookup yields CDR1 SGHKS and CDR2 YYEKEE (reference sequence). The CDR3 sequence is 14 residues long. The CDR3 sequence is CASSPEGVLYEQYF.

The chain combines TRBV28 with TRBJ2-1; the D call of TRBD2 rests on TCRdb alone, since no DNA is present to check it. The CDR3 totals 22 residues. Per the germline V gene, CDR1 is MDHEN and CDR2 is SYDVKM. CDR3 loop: CASSLRKILAGTEDNTYNEQFF.

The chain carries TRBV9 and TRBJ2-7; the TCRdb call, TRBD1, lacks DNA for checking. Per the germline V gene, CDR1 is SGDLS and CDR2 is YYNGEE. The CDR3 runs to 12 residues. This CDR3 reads CASSVGGGEQYF.

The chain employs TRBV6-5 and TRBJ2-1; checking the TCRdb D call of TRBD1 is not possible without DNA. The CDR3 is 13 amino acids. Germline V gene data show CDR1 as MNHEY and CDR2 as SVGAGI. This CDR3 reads CASSYGTDNEQFF.

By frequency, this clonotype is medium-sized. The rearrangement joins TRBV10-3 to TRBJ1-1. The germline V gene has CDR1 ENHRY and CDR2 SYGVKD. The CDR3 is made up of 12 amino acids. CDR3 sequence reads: CAIRGWNTEAFF.

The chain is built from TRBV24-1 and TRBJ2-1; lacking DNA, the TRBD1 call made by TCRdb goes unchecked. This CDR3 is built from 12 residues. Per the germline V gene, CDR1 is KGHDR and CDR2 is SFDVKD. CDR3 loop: CATSATGFEQFF.

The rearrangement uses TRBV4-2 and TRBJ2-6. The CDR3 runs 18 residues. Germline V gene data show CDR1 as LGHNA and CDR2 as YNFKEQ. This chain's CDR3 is CASSPYGVAGSGANVLTF.

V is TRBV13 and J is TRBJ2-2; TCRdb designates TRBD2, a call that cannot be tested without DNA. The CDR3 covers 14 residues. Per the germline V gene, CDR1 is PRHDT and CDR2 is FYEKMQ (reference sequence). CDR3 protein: CASQREASTGELFF.